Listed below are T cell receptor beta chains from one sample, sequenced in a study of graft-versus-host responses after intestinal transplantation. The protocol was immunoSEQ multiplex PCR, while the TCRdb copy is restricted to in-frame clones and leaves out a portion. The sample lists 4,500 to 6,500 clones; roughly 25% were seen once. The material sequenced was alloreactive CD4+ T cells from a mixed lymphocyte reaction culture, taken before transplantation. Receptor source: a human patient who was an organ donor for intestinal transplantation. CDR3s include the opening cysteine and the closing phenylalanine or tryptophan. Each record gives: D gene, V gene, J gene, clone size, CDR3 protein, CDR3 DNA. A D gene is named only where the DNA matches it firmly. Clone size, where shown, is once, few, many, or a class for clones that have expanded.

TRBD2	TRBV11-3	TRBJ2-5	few	CASSLFVLAGQETQYF	TGTGCCAGCAGCTTGTTTGTACTAGCGGGGCAAGAGACCCAGTACTTC
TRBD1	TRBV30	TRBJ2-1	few	CAWCRDRVNEQFF	TGTGCCTGGTGCCGGGACAGGGTCAATGAGCAGTTCTTC
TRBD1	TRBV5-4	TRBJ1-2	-	CASSVQGGIGYTF	TGTGCCAGCAGCGTACAGGGGGGCATTGGCTACACCTTC
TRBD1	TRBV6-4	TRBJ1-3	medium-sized	CASSGHRGGNTIYF	TGTGCCAGCAGTGGTCACAGGGGCGGAAACACCATATATTTT
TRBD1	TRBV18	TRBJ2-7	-	CASSPPQGAFYEQYF	TGTGCCAGTTCACCTCCACAGGGGGCTTTCTACGAGCAGTACTTC
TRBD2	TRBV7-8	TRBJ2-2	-	CASSPKAGGGPGELFF	TGTGCCAGCAGCCCCAAAGCGGGAGGGGGCCCCGGGGAGCTGTTTTTT
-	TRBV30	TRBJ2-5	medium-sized	CAWTSRRDFRTQYF	TGTGCCTGGACCAGCCGGCGGGACTTTCGGACCCAGTACTTC
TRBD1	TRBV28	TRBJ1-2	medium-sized	CASSRTRDRGSYTF	TGTGCCAGCAGCAGAACTCGGGACAGGGGAAGCTACACCTTC
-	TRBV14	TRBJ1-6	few	CASSQDLGHLSPLHF	TGTGCCAGCAGCCAAGACTTAGGACACCTGTCACCCCTCCACTTT
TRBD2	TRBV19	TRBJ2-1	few	CASSTFFTALARVEQFF	TGTGCCAGTAGTACCTTCTTCACCGCACTAGCGCGAGTTGAGCAGTTCTTC
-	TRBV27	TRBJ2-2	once	CASRPLSFRTGHPNTGELFF	TGTGCCAGCAGACCATTAAGCTTTAGGACGGGACATCCGAACACCGGGGAGCTGTTTTTT
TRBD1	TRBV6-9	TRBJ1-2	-	CASRRSTGTDNYGYTF	TGTGCCAGCAGACGATCTACCGGGACAGATAACTATGGCTACACCTTC
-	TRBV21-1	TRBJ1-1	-	CARTHISRRFGEAFF	TGTGCCAGAACGCACATCTCCAGGCGTTTTGGTGAAGCTTTCTTT
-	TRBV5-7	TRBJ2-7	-	CASSPQGNRYEQYF	TGTGCCAGCAGCCCGCAGGGGAACCGCTACGAGCAGTACTTC
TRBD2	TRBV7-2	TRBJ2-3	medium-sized	CASSLMRAGGHTDTQYF	TGTGCCAGCAGCTTAATGCGAGCGGGGGGCCACACAGATACGCAGTATTTT
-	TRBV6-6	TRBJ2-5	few	CASSRVGETQYF	TGTGCCAGCAGCAGGGTCGGAGAGACCCAGTACTTC
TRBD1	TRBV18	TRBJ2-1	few	CASSPPGTGVFGEQFF	TGTGCCAGCTCACCTCCCGGGACAGGGGTGTTTGGTGAGCAGTTCTTC
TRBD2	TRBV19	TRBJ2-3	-	CARRPRTSEPRRTDTQYF	TGTGCCAGACGACCCAGGACTAGCGAACCGAGACGCACAGATACGCAGTATTTT
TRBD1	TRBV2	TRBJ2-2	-	CASKGTGVDIITGELFF	TGTGCCAGCAAAGGGACAGGGGTCGATATAATCACCGGGGAGCTGTTTTTT
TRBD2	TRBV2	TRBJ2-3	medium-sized	CASSVGLASDTQYF	TGTGCCAGCAGCGTCGGACTAGCTTCAGATACGCAGTATTTT
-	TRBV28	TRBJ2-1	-	CARMKQTGDSYNEQFF	TGTGCCAGGATGAAACAAACAGGTGACTCCTACAATGAGCAGTTCTTC
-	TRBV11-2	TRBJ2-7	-	CASITGQIHPYNEQYF	TGTGCCAGCATAACAGGACAGATACACCCCTACAACGAGCAGTACTTC
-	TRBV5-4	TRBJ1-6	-	CASSQDWGGAESPLHF	TGTGCCAGCAGCCAAGATTGGGGGGGCGCAGAATCACCCCTCCACTTT